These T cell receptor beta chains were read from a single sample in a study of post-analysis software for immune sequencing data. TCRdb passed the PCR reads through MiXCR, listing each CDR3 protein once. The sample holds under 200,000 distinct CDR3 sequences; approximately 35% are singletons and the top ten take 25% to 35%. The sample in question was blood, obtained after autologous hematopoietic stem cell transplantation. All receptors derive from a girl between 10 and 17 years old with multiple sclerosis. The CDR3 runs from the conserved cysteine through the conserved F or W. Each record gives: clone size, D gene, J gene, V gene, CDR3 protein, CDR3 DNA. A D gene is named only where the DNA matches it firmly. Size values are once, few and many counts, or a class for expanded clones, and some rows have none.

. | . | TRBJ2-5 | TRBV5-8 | CASSPVGETQYF | TGTGCCAGCAGCCCGGTGGGGGAGACCCAGTACTTC
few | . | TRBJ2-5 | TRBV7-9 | CASSYDSLGETQYF | TGTGCCAGCAGCTACGACTCGTTAGGGGAGACCCAGTACTTC
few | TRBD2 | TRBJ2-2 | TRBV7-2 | CASSYRSGRDGELFF | TGTGCCAGCAGCTATCGTAGCGGGAGAGACGGGGAGCTGTTTTTT
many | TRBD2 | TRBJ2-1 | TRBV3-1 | CASSPAGLADNEQFF | TGTGCCAGCAGCCCAGCGGGACTAGCGGACAATGAGCAGTTCTTC
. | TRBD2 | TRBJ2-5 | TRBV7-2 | CASSLYGREQGTQYF | TGTGCCAGCAGCTTATACGGGAGGGAGCAAGGGACCCAGTACTTC
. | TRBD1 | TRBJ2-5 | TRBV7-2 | CASSRSDRDGTQYF | TGTGCCAGCAGCCGATCGGACAGGGATGGGACCCAGTACTTC
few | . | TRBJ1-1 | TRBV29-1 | CSTFSGATEAFF | TGCAGCACCTTTTCAGGGGCCACTGAAGCTTTCTTT
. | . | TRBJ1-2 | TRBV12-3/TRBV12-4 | CASSFFSRGPYGYTF | TGTGCCAGCAGCTTCTTCAGTAGAGGACCCTATGGCTACACCTTC
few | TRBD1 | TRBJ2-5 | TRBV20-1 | CSARKRTGEWTQYF | TGCAGTGCTAGAAAAAGGACAGGGGAATGGACCCAGTACTTC
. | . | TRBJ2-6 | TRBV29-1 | CSVASDPAGANVLTF | TGCAGCGTTGCGAGTGACCCTGCTGGGGCCAACGTCCTGACTTTC
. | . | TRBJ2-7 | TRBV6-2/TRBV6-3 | CASSFPPAGAPYEQYF | TGTGCCAGCAGTTTCCCCCCCGCGGGGGCTCCCTACGAGCAGTACTTC
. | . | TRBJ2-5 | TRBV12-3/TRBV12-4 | CASSPFTWSSQETQYF | TGTGCCAGCAGTCCCTTTACCTGGTCCAGCCAAGAGACCCAGTACTTC
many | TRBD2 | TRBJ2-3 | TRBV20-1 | CSANPSGVYTDTQYF | TGCAGTGCTAACCCAAGCGGGGTTTACACAGATACGCAGTATTTT
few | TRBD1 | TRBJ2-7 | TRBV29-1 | CSAWTGYEQYF | TGCAGCGCCTGGACAGGCTACGAGCAGTACTTC
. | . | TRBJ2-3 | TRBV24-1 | CATSDLGGSTDTQYF | TGTGCCACCAGTGATTTGGGAGGGAGCACAGATACGCAGTATTTT
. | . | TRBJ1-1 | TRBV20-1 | CSARGTFGGSEAFF | TGCAGTGCTAGAGGGACTTTTGGGGGATCAGAAGCTTTCTTT
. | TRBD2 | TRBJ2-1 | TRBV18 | CASSMASGLSYNEQFF | TGTGCCAGCTCAATGGCTAGCGGGCTGTCCTACAATGAGCAGTTCTTC
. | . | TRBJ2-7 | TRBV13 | CASNREGGREQYF | TGTGCCAGCAATAGGGAAGGAGGCCGCGAGCAGTACTTC
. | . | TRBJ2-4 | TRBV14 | CAGSQEQADYIQYF | TGTGCCGGCAGCCAAGAGCAGGCCGACTACATTCAGTACTTC
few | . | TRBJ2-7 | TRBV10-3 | CAISESWGNEQYF | TGTGCCATCAGTGAGTCATGGGGGAACGAGCAGTACTTC
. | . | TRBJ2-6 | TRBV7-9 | CASSSDPPAGANVLTF | TGTGCCAGCAGCTCTGACCCCCCGGCCGGGGCCAACGTCCTGACTTTC
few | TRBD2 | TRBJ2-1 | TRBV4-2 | CASSQDGTSAYNEQFF | TGTGCCAGCAGCCAAGATGGGACTAGCGCCTACAATGAGCAGTTCTTC
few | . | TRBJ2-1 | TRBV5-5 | CASSSEPYNEQFF | TGTGCCAGCAGCTCGGAGCCCTACAATGAGCAGTTCTTC
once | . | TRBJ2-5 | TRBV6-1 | CASSNRLWDNEQYF | TGTGCCAGCAGTAACAGGCTATGGGACAATGAGCAGTACTTC
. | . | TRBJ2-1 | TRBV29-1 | CSVEHRTSSYNEQFF | TGCAGCGTTGAACACCGAACGAGCTCCTACAATGAGCAGTTCTTC
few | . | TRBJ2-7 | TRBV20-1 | CSASRPGTYEQYF | TGCAGTGCTAGCCGCCCCGGAACCTACGAGCAGTACTTC
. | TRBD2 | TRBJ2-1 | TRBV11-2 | CASSLSVAGPYNEQFF | TGTGCCAGCAGCTTAAGTGTAGCGGGGCCTTACAATGAGCAGTTCTTC
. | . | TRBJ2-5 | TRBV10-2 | CASSDMWEQYF | TGCGCCAGCAGTGATATGTGGGAGCAGTACTTC
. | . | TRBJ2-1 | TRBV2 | CASLADGRANEQFF | TGTGCCAGCCTTGCGGACGGCCGGGCGAATGAGCAGTTCTTC
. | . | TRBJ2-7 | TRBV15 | CATSTIRSSYEQYF | TGTGCCACCAGCACAATAAGGAGCTCCTACGAGCAGTACTTC
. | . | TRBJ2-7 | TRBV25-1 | CASSERRVPYEQYF | TGTGCCAGCAGTGAACGGCGGGTTCCATACGAGCAGTACTTC
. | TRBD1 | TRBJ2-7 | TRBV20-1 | CSARGWGTVSYEQYF | TGCAGTGCTAGAGGCTGGGGGACAGTCTCCTACGAGCAGTACTTC
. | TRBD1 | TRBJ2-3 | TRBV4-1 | CASSETGTGETDTQYF | TGCGCCAGCAGCGAGACCGGGACAGGGGAAACAGATACGCAGTATTTT
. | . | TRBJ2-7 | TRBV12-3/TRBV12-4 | CASSGTSLRGQYF | TGTGCCAGCAGTGGGACATCCCTACGGGGGCAGTACTTC
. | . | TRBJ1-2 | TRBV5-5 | CASSLTVGVPSSDGYTF | TGTGCCAGCAGCTTGACGGTGGGGGTCCCCAGTTCAGATGGCTACACCTTC
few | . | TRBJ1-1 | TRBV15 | CATSRLGFQNTEAFF | TGTGCCACCAGCCGTCTGGGTTTTCAGAACACTGAAGCTTTCTTT
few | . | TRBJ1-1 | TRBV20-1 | CSARTGRTMNTEAFF | TGCAGTGCTCGAACGGGACGTACGATGAACACTGAAGCTTTCTTT
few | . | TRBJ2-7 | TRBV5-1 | CASSLALGGRYEQYF | TGCGCCAGCAGCTTGGCTTTGGGGGGTCGGTACGAGCAGTACTTC
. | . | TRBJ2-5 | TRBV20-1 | CSAQSPGGSLLNEQYF | TGCAGTGCCCAGAGCCCAGGCGGTTCTCTATTGAATGAGCAGTACTTC
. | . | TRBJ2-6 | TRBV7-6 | CASSSGPLSSGANVLTF | TGTGCCAGCAGCTCGGGGCCCCTGAGCTCTGGGGCCAACGTCCTGACTTTC
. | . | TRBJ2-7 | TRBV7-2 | CASSLNGSPAEQYF | TGTGCCAGCAGCTTAAACGGGAGTCCAGCCGAGCAGTACTTC
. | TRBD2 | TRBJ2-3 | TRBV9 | CASSVAGLAQSTDTQYF | TGTGCCAGCAGCGTAGCCGGACTAGCGCAGAGCACAGATACGCAGTATTTT
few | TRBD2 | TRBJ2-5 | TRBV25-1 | CASSELGNSGRPGGETQYF | TGTGCCAGCAGTGAACTTGGCAATAGCGGGAGGCCAGGAGGAGAGACCCAGTACTTC
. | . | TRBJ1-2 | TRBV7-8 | CASSLGGAKDYTF | TGTGCCAGCAGCTTAGGAGGGGCGAAAGACTACACCTTC
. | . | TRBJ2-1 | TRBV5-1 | CASSLGLEVEQFF | TGCGCCAGCAGCTTGGGACTAGAGGTTGAGCAGTTCTTC
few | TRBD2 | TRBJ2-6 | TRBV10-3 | CAINGLADASGANVLTF | TGTGCCATCAACGGACTAGCGGACGCCTCTGGGGCCAACGTCCTGACTTTC
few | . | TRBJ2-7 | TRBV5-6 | CASSCPGMSYEQYF | TGTGCCAGCAGTTGTCCGGGGATGTCCTACGAGCAGTACTTC
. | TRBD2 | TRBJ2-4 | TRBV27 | CASSPGTSGNWDIQYF | TGTGCCAGCAGTCCCGGGACTAGCGGGAACTGGGACATTCAGTACTTC
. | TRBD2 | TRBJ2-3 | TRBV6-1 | CASSPRRTSVRTDTQYF | TGTGCCAGCAGCCCACGAAGGACTAGCGTACGCACAGATACGCAGTATTTT
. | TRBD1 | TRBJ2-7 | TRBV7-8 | CASSFGTGYSEQYF | TGTGCCAGCAGCTTTGGGACAGGGTATTCCGAGCAGTACTTC
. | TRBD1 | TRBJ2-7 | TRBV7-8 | CASSSNGQGHEQYF | TGTGCCAGCAGCTCGAACGGACAGGGGCACGAGCAGTACTTC
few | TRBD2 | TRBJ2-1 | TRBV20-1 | CSASGRATYNEQFF | TGCAGTGCTAGCGGGAGGGCCACCTACAATGAGCAGTTCTTC
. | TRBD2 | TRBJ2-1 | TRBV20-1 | CSASFSLGLADSFEQFF | TGCAGTGCTAGTTTCTCCCTGGGACTAGCGGATAGCTTTGAGCAGTTCTTC
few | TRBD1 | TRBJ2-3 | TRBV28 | CASRTGTGVLSTQYF | TGTGCCAGCAGGACCGGGACAGGGGTTTTGAGTACGCAGTATTTT